Below are 27 T cell receptor beta chains sequenced from a single sample in a study of blood T cell repertoires in COVID-19. Profiled with immunoSEQ multiplex PCR; TCRdb holds only in-frame clones, not every one. The repertoire consists of over 350,000 clones, with roughly 85% occurring once and the leading ten covering over 1.1%. Material: peripheral blood. These receptors originate from a woman aged 25 to 39 with active or convalescent COVID-19.

The V gene is TRBV10-2, the J gene TRBJ2-7, with D perhaps matching TRBD1 (5 bases). CDR1 is WSHSY and CDR2 is SAAADI in the germline V gene. The CDR3 has 12 amino acids. Between the trimmed V and J ends, which lost 10 bases and 7 bases, there was a span of 17 bases. The CDR3 DNA reads TGCGCCACCGAGGACACAGTACGGGAGCAGTACTTC. Protein product: CATEDTVREQYF.

J is TRBJ1-4 and V is TRBV25-1; D gene ambiguous. The CDR3 covers 13 residues. Per the germline V gene, CDR1 is MGHDK and CDR2 is SYGVNS. Trimming left V 7 bases short and J 3 bases short, with 9 bases between. In DNA, the CDR3 is TGTGCCAGCACCCGCAGATCTAATGAAAAACTGTTTTTT. Amino acids: CASTRRSNEKLFF.

This chain joins TRBV9 and TRBJ1-1; TRBD1 agrees at 7 bases. Looked up from germline, CDR1 is SGDLS and CDR2 is YYNGEE. J lost 3 bases, V lost 4 bases, and 9 bases had no gene match. The CDR3 covers 15 residues. The DNA for the CDR3 is TGTGCCAGCAGCCCGAGGACAGGCTTTGACACTGAAGCTTTCTTT. This sequence encodes CASSPRTGFDTEAFF.

The genes are TRBV3-1 (or the pseudogene TRBV3-2) and TRBJ2-7; a possible D gene is TRBD1 (5 bases). Germline V gives CDR1 LGHDT, CDR2 YNNKEL (reference sequence). This CDR3 comprises 15 residues. V was cut by 1 base and J by 0 bases, with 10 bases left in between. Here the CDR3 DNA reads TGTGCCAGCAGCCAAGCCCCGACAGCCTCCTACGAGCAGTACTTC. This codes for CASSQAPTASYEQYF.

The V gene is TRBV2, the J gene TRBJ2-1; the match to TRBD1 covers 7 bases. The CDR3 extends over 16 amino acids. V lost 3 bases and J lost 1; bases outside the gene matches: 6. Germline-derived CDR1 and CDR2 are SNHLY and FYNNEI. The CDR3, as DNA: TGTGCCAGCAGTGATCCGGACAGGATTTCCTACAATGAGCAGTTCTTC. Translating gives CASSDPDRISYNEQFF.

This clone has only a few counts. The chain is built from TRBV5-1 and TRBJ1-4; D uncertain. The length of the CDR3 is 14 residues. Trimming took off 4 bases at V and 3 bases at J, with 10 bases between the two ends. Germline V gene data show CDR1 as SGHRS and CDR2 as YFSETQ. The CDR3 sequence is CASSLQPSNEKLFF. The CDR3 DNA follows: TGCGCCAGCAGCCTACAGCCCTCTAATGAAAAACTGTTTTTT.

The chain uses TRBV29-1 and TRBJ2-5; TRBD1 might be the D (6 bases). Trimming took off 0 bases at V and 2 bases at J, with 16 bases between the two ends. The length of the CDR3 is 16 residues. CDR1 SQVTM and CDR2 ANQGSEA come from the germline V gene. The CDR3 here is CSVEEVGGALQETQYF. The CDR3 DNA is TGCAGCGTTGAAGAGGTAGGGGGAGCTCTGCAAGAGACCCAGTACTTC.

The V and J genes are TRBV12-5 and TRBJ1-1; TRBD1 matches at 9 bases. CDR3 length: 15 residues. In germline, CDR1 is LGHNT, CDR2 FRNRAP. V trimming: 5 bases; J trimming: 5 bases; junction bases outside the gene matches: 9. The CDR3 DNA follows: TGTGCTAGTGGTCTAAACCCCGGGACAGGGACTGAAGCTTTCTTT. Translation gives CASGLNPGTGTEAFF.

V gene TRBV29-1 combines with J gene TRBJ2-1, with 10 bases lining up with TRBD1. J lost 7 bases, V lost 6 bases, and 15 bases had no gene match. This CDR3 contains 16 residues. Germline-derived CDR1 and CDR2 are SQVTM and ANQGSEA. The CDR3 nucleotides are TGCAGCGTGTCTACGGGACAGGGGATTGGATGGAATGAGCAGTTCTTC. Its translation: CSVSTGQGIGWNEQFF.

Concerning this clone: The sample holds other DNA sequences that translate to the same CDR3. The chain recombines TRBV5-1 with TRBJ1-2; a possible D gene is TRBD1 (5 bases). This CDR3 comprises 13 residues. The germline V and J ends were trimmed by 4 bases and 1 base, with 8 bases remaining between them. The germline V gene has CDR1 SGHRS and CDR2 YFSETQ. The CDR3 loop is CASSPDSNYGYTF. The CDR3 region has the DNA TGCGCCAGCAGCCCCGACAGTAACTATGGCTACACCTTC.

This chain links TRBV5-1 with TRBJ1-2; TRBD1 is a possible D gene (6 bases). The CDR3 has 14 residues. Trimming stripped 3 bases from V and 1 base from J, with 10 bases between. CDR1 is SGHRS, CDR2 YFSETQ, per germline. Here the CDR3 DNA reads TGCGCCAGCAGCTCCGGACAGCGTAACTATGGCTACACCTTC. It encodes CASSSGQRNYGYTF. Combining the CDR3 with reference TRBV5-1 and TRBJ1-2 gives the whole variable domain KAGVTQTPRYLIKTRGQQVTLSCSPISGHRSVSWYQQTPGQGLQFLFEYFSETQRNKGNFPGRFSGRQFSNSRSEMNVSTLELGDSALYLCASSSGQRNYGYTFGSGTRLTVV.

The genes are TRBV11-3 and TRBJ2-7; the D is unclear. Germline CDR1 is SGHNT and CDR2 is YENEEA. The CDR3 is 12 amino acids. V lost 5 bases and J 0 bases, leaving 5 bases between the germline ends. The CDR3 nucleotides are TGTGCCAGCAGCCCCAGCTCCTACGAGCAGTACTTC. Amino acids: CASSPSSYEQYF.

The rearrangement uses TRBV9 and TRBJ2-2, with 7 bases that match TRBD1. Germline loops: CDR1 SGDLS, CDR2 YYNGEE. V dropped 3 bases and J dropped 5; count of bases not matched to a gene: 7. There are 15 residues in the CDR3. CDR3 nucleotide sequence: TGTGCCAGCAGCGCCAATATCAGGGGGACCGGGGAGCTGTTTTTT. Encoded protein: CASSANIRGTGELFF. Complete variable domain (other parts from reference TRBV9 and TRBJ2-2): DSGVTQTPKHLITATGQRVTLRCSPRSGDLSVYWYQQSLDQGLQFLIQYYNGEERAKGNILERFSAQQFPDLHSELNLSSLELGDSALYFCASSANIRGTGELFFGEGSRLTVL.

Of note for this clone: This sample also contains other DNA sequences that code for the same CDR3. This rearrangement joins TRBV6-5 to TRBJ1-2, with D possibly matching TRBD1 (6 bases). V dropped 0 bases and J dropped 1 base, with 9 bases sitting between them. CDR3 size: 15 residues. Germline CDR1 is MNHEY and CDR2 is SVGAGI. The CDR3 DNA reads as TGTGCCAGCAGTTACTCGTTACAGGGTAACTATGGCTACACCTTC. Protein: CASSYSLQGNYGYTF.

The CDR3 coding sequence is TGCGCCAGCAGGGAGGGACTGAACACCGGGGAGCTGTTTTTT. Protein sequence: CASREGLNTGELFF. V is TRBV5-1 and J is TRBJ2-2, with D possibly being TRBD2 (6 bases). CDR1 is SGHRS, CDR2 YFSETQ, per germline. The V gene lost 5 bases and the J gene lost 1 base, with 9 bases spanning the gap. The CDR3 is made up of 14 amino acids.

The chain combines TRBV7-2 with TRBJ1-2, with 11 positions matching TRBD1. The ends lost 4 bases at V and 8 bases at J; junction bases unmatched: 6. The CDR3 is made up of 14 amino acids. Germline assignment: CDR1 SGHTA and CDR2 FQGNSA. CDR3 amino acids: CASSSGQGAGGYTF. The CDR3 DNA sequence: TGTGCCAGCAGCTCCGGACAGGGGGCAGGAGGCTACACCTTC.

The chain carries TRBV25-1 and TRBJ1-2; maybe TRBD1 (5 bases). In germline, CDR1 is MGHDK, CDR2 SYGVNS. Trimming left V 7 bases short and J 5 bases short, with 14 bases between. CDR3 length: 13 residues. The CDR3 nucleotides read TGTGCCAGCACCGCTGGAGGGGTTTATGGCTACACCTTC. This gives the protein CASTAGGVYGYTF.

The chain is built from TRBV5-4 and TRBJ2-3; TRBD2 might be the D (7 bases). The CDR3 is 16 amino acids. V was shortened by 0 bases and J by 3 bases, with 14 bases between the two germline ends. Germline assignment: CDR1 SGHNT and CDR2 YYREEE (reference sequence). The CDR3 coding sequence is TGTGCCAGCAGCTTGGTGTTACGGGGGGCTACAGATACGCAGTATTTT. Its translation: CASSLVLRGATDTQYF.

Only one count was recorded for this clone. The J gene is TRBJ2-1, the V gene TRBV3-1 (or the pseudogene TRBV3-2); unclear D gene. The CDR3 consists of 16 residues. V shed 0 bases and J shed 4 bases, with 13 bases lying between them. CDR1 is LGHDT and CDR2 is YNNKEL in the germline V gene (reference sequence). The CDR3 loop is CASSQDSASRYNEQFF. CDR3 nucleotides: TGTGCCAGCAGCCAAGATTCGGCTAGTAGGTACAATGAGCAGTTCTTC.

CDR3 in amino acids: CASSSFISNQPQHF. DNA of the CDR3: TGTGCCAGCAGTTCCTTTATTAGCAATCAGCCCCAGCATTTT. The chain uses TRBV6-2 or TRBV6-3 and TRBJ1-5, with D hard to call. From germline, CDR1 is MNHEY and CDR2 SVGEGT. V lost 4 bases, J lost 0 bases, and 7 bases lay in between. The CDR3 is 14 amino acids.

This chain connects TRBV6-5 to TRBJ1-1; TRBD1 is a possible D gene (5 bases). CDR1 MNHEY and CDR2 SVGAGI come from the germline V gene. The CDR3 has 14 amino acids. Trimming left V 0 bases short and J 8 bases short, with 13 bases between. The CDR3, as DNA: TGTGCCAGCAGTTACTCGGCCAGGGCGAAGGAAGCTTTCTTT. Amino acid sequence: CASSYSARAKEAFF.

This clone was counted a few times. The J gene is TRBJ1-1, the V gene TRBV19, with 9 positions matching TRBD1. The CDR3 covers 15 residues. CDR1 and CDR2 from the germline V gene are LNHDA and SQIVND (reference sequence). With 1 base clipped from V and 0 bases from J, the junction kept 0 bases outside the gene matches. CDR3 sequence: CASSIGDRVNTEAFF. The CDR3 DNA is TGTGCCAGTAGTATAGGGGACAGGGTGAACACTGAAGCTTTCTTT.

The chain is built from TRBV5-4 and TRBJ1-1, with a possible D match to TRBD1 (5 bases). Germline CDR1 reads SGHNT; CDR2 reads YYREEE (reference sequence). CDR3 length: 12 residues. Trimming stripped 1 base from V and 7 bases from J, with 8 bases between. CDR3 protein: CASSLFRDEAFF. CDR3 sequence (DNA): TGTGCCAGCAGCTTGTTCAGGGATGAAGCTTTCTTT. The full variable domain, its missing parts supplied by reference TRBV5-4 and TRBJ1-1, is ETGVTQSPTHLIKTRGQQVTLRCSSQSGHNTVSWYQQALGQGPQFIFQYYREEENGRGNFPPRFSGLQFPNYSSELNVNALELDDSALYLCASSLFRDEAFFGQGTRLTVV.

CDR3 residues: CASRRTSGSRETQYF. CDR3 DNA sequence: TGCGCCAGCAGGCGGACTAGCGGGAGTCGGGAGACCCAGTACTTC. The genes are TRBV5-1 and TRBJ2-5, with TRBD2 matching 13 bases. Trimming took 5 bases from V and 5 from J; bases not matched to a gene: 6. Germline values: CDR1 SGHRS, CDR2 YFSETQ. The CDR3 consists of 15 residues.

The V gene is TRBV7-2, the J gene TRBJ2-3; D is ambiguous. Germline lookup yields CDR1 SGHTA and CDR2 FQGNSA. This CDR3 has 17 residues. The V gene lost 1 base and the J gene lost 2 bases, with 16 bases spanning the gap. CDR3 amino acids: CASSLDGADRYTDTQYF. DNA for the CDR3: TGTGCCAGCAGCTTAGACGGTGCGGATCGTTACACAGATACGCAGTATTTT.

The chain employs TRBV29-1 and TRBJ1-1; D is possibly TRBD1 (6 bases). Looked up from germline, CDR1 is SQVTM and CDR2 is ANQGSEA. V dropped 2 bases and J dropped 4 bases, with 17 bases sitting between them. This CDR3 is built from 15 residues. For the CDR3, the DNA is TGCAGCGTTGAATACACAGGGCGGAGCGGCACTGAAGCTTTCTTT. Translation: CSVEYTGRSGTEAFF.

The chain has TRBV10-1 and TRBJ1-2; unclear D gene. The CDR3 loop spans 13 amino acids. The germline V gene encodes CDR1 WNHNN and CDR2 SYGVQD (reference sequence). With 6 bases removed from V and 2 bases from J, the gap between germline ends came to 10 bases. For the CDR3, the DNA is TGCGCCAGCAGCCCTAGAGGGAACTATGGCTACACCTTC. Translation: CASSPRGNYGYTF.